This T cell receptor (beta chain) was captured in a study of cytomegalovirus exposure and HLA in healthy donors. Study background: An earlier analysis found fewer than 140 million unique TCR beta sequences from about 179 million T cells. Early release data held roughly 90 million unique TCRs from HLA-typed donors.

Whole-study findings and limits: Some TCR beta chains (roughly 150 of them) were listed as cytomegalovirus-associated.

Primers for the PCR totalled 60 Vbeta and 13 Jbeta. The repertoire was sequenced with immunoSEQ multiplex PCR; TCRdb's copy has only in-frame clones and lacks some. This table holds 95,000 to 150,000 clones, more than 60% found once. Germline-derived CDR1 and CDR2 are MNHNS and SASEGT. Trimming cost V 1 base and J 0 bases, with 10 bases left between them. This CDR3 is 16 amino acids long. As for this clone: Its cognate antigen is unknown.

Healthy bone marrow donors made up the cohort. The TCR comes from a man younger than 35 in good health and CMV-seronegative. Sample: PBMCs. The chain employs TRBV6-1 and TRBJ1-3; no reliable D call. The CDR3 nucleotides are TGTGCCAGCAGTGAAGGGCTCATGTCCTCTGGAAACACCATATATTTT. Translation: CASSEGLMSSGNTIYF.